The rows below give T cell receptor beta chains drawn from one sample of a study of blood T cell repertoires in COVID-19. TCRdb's copy holds only in-frame clones and misses some; the assay was immunoSEQ multiplex PCR. Among some 180,000 clones, roughly 82% were seen once, and the ten largest hold 4% to 6.5%. The specimen was PBMCs or T cells enriched from blood (not recorded which). These receptors were obtained from a woman in her fifties or sixties with acute COVID-19. The CDR3 runs from the conserved cysteine through the conserved F or W. The order of the fields is CDR3 protein, CDR3 DNA, V gene, clone size, J gene, D gene. The D gene is left open where the match is weak. Size is stated for part of the rows, as once, few or many counts, or as a class when the clone is expanded.

CASSGQGLNGYTF	TGTGCCAGCAGCGGACAGGGTTTGAACGGCTACACCTTC	TRBV6-5	NA	TRBJ1-2	TRBD1
CASSQKGRGWNNEQFF	TGTGCCAGTAGTCAAAAGGGGAGGGGGTGGAACAATGAGCAGTTCTTC	TRBV19	NA	TRBJ2-1	NA
CASSLMRAGNIQYF	TGTGCCAGCAGCTTAATGAGGGCGGGGAACATTCAGTACTTC	TRBV7-9	NA	TRBJ2-4	NA
CATSSQGRIYGYTF	TGTGCCACCAGCAGTCAGGGCAGGATCTATGGCTACACCTTC	TRBV15	NA	TRBJ1-2	NA
CASSLAGGGNSGYTF	TGTGCCAGCAGCTTGGCTGGGGGGGGAAACAGCGGCTACACCTTC	TRBV5-5	NA	TRBJ1-2	NA
CASSPGGGAQPQHF	TGTGCCAGCAGCCCCGGGGGAGGGGCTCAGCCCCAGCATTTT	TRBV9	few	TRBJ1-5	NA
CASSLSNYGYTF	TGTGCCAGCAGTCTCAGTAACTATGGCTACACCTTC	TRBV25-1	NA	TRBJ1-2	NA
CASSPATNSPLHF	TGCGCCAGCAGCCCAGCGACGAATTCACCCCTCCACTTT	TRBV10-2	many	TRBJ1-6	NA
CGGGGAPTEAFF	TGTGGCGGAGGGGGGGCGCCCACTGAAGCTTTCTTT	TRBV30	NA	TRBJ1-1	NA
CASPLSTDTQYF	TGTGCCAGCCCACTAAGCACAGATACGCAGTATTTT	TRBV21-1	NA	TRBJ2-3	NA
CASSSNTGEKAFF	TGTGCCAGCAGTTCTAACACGGGGGAAAAAGCTTTCTTT	TRBV6-5	NA	TRBJ1-1	NA
CASGSPGGGRDQPQHF	TGTGCTAGTGGTTCCCCGGGAGGGGGAAGGGATCAGCCCCAGCATTTT	TRBV12-5	NA	TRBJ1-5	NA
CASSKIGQGARFTEAFF	TGTGCCAGTAGTAAGATCGGACAGGGGGCGCGGTTCACTGAAGCTTTCTTT	TRBV19	NA	TRBJ1-1	TRBD1
CASSLAGVEQFF	TGTGCCAGCAGTTTAGCCGGGGTTGAGCAGTTCTTC	TRBV27	NA	TRBJ2-1	NA
CASSLGPGGTRNQPQHF	TGTGCCAGCAGCTTAGGGCCGGGGGGGACTCGTAATCAGCCCCAGCATTTT	TRBV11-2	NA	TRBJ1-5	NA
CASSSDTGQETQYF	TGTGCCAGCAGCTCTGATACGGGCCAAGAGACCCAGTACTTC	TRBV7-2	once	TRBJ2-5	NA
CAWRVQGGNQPQHF	TGTGCCTGGAGGGTCCAGGGTGGCAATCAGCCCCAGCATTTT	TRBV30	NA	TRBJ1-5	NA
CASSPGQGETQYF	TGTGCCAGCAGCCCGGGACAGGGAGAGACCCAGTACTTC	TRBV7-9	NA	TRBJ2-5	TRBD1
CASSQGWQGKADTQYF	TGCGCCAGCAGCCAAGGGTGGCAGGGGAAGGCAGATACGCAGTATTTT	TRBV4-1	NA	TRBJ2-3	NA
CAISRGRASTGELFF	TGTGCCATCAGTCGCGGGAGGGCCAGTACCGGGGAGCTGTTTTTT	TRBV10-3	NA	TRBJ2-2	TRBD2
CASSQDPKGRGAEAFF	TGCGCCAGCAGCCAAGATCCAAAGGGAAGGGGCGCTGAAGCTTTCTTT	TRBV4-3	NA	TRBJ1-1	NA
CASSFGSGGSIGYTF	TGTGCCAGCAGCTTCGGATCCGGGGGATCTATCGGCTACACCTTC	TRBV13	NA	TRBJ1-2	NA
CASSTQGNQPQHF	TGCGCCAGCAGTACACAGGGGAACCAGCCCCAGCATTTT	TRBV10-2	NA	TRBJ1-5	TRBD1
CASSPTRGTGPYEQYF	TGTGCCAGCAGTCCAACTCGGGGGACAGGGCCCTACGAGCAGTACTTC	TRBV7-2	NA	TRBJ2-7	TRBD1
CSVGQERVREKLFF	TGCAGCGTGGGACAGGAGAGAGTGAGGGAAAAACTGTTTTTT	TRBV29-1	few	TRBJ1-4	TRBD1
CASSRTPRGTGELFF	TGTGCCAGCAGCAGGACCCCACGGGGCACCGGGGAGCTGTTTTTT	TRBV11-3	NA	TRBJ2-2	NA
CASSLSVAAGQPQHF	TGTGCCAGCAGCTTATCAGTAGCAGCGGGACAGCCCCAGCATTTT	TRBV7-8	NA	TRBJ1-5	NA
CASSIYRGRNEQFF	TGTGCCAGCAGCATATACAGGGGGCGGAATGAGCAGTTCTTC	TRBV21-1	NA	TRBJ2-1	NA
CASSSLGGGTDTQYF	TGTGCCAGCAGCTCCCTTGGCGGAGGCACAGATACGCAGTATTTT	TRBV7-2	NA	TRBJ2-3	NA
CASSWDRGAYEQYF	TGTGCCAGCAGTTGGGACAGGGGCGCCTACGAGCAGTACTTC	TRBV6-5	NA	TRBJ2-7	TRBD1
CASSQGLRSADTQYF	TGTGCCAGCAGCCAAGGACTACGATCGGCAGATACGCAGTATTTT	TRBV7-2	NA	TRBJ2-3	NA
CSASNSVGKNIQYF	TGCAGTGCTAGTAATAGCGTTGGCAAAAACATTCAGTACTTC	TRBV20-1	few	TRBJ2-4	NA
CASSRVGDYEQYF	TGTGCCAGCAGTCGGGTAGGTGACTACGAGCAGTACTTC	TRBV6-2/TRBV6-3	NA	TRBJ2-7	NA
CASKRGLTYEQYF	TGTGCCAGCAAGCGGGGACTAACCTACGAGCAGTACTTC	TRBV12-3/TRBV12-4	NA	TRBJ2-7	TRBD2
CATSDRQGGYNEQFF	TGTGCCACCAGTGATCGACAGGGGGGTTACAATGAGCAGTTCTTC	TRBV24-1	NA	TRBJ2-1	TRBD1
CASSATGRNQPQHF	TGTGCCAGCAGTGCTACAGGGCGCAATCAGCCCCAGCATTTT	TRBV14	NA	TRBJ1-5	NA
CASSSSGGGNNEQFF	TGTGCCAGCAGCTCCAGCGGGGGGGGGAACAATGAGCAGTTCTTC	TRBV7-2	NA	TRBJ2-1	TRBD2
CASTQAREVVYF	TGTGCCAGCACCCAGGCGCGGGAGGTGGTGTATTTT	TRBV6-6	NA	TRBJ2-3	TRBD2
CASSTRDYLRSYNEQFF	TGTGCCAGCAGTACCCGGGACTACCTACGATCCTACAATGAGCAGTTCTTC	TRBV28	NA	TRBJ2-1	TRBD2
CASSFGRRPGLAAYNEQFF	TGTGCCAGCAGCTTTGGACGGCGACCGGGACTAGCCGCCTACAATGAGCAGTTCTTC	TRBV5-8	NA	TRBJ2-1	TRBD2
CATSRRTGGVEKLFF	TGTGCCACCAGCAGGCGTACAGGGGGGGTTGAAAAACTGTTTTTT	TRBV15	NA	TRBJ1-4	TRBD1
CASSFEGVNYGYTF	TGTGCCAGCAGCTTTGAGGGGGTTAACTATGGCTACACCTTC	TRBV5-6	NA	TRBJ1-2	NA
CASSLVAGDEKLFF	TGTGCCAGCAGCTTAGTGGCAGGGGATGAAAAACTGTTTTTT	TRBV7-2	NA	TRBJ1-4	NA
CASSLYEGATGYTF	TGTGCCAGCAGCTTGTATGAAGGGGCGACGGGCTACACCTTC	TRBV5-8	NA	TRBJ1-2	NA
CASGTVGAGANVLTF	TGTGCCAGCGGGACAGTGGGGGCTGGGGCCAACGTCCTGACTTTC	TRBV28	NA	TRBJ2-6	TRBD1
CASSLALGTGELFF	TGTGCCAGCAGCTTAGCACTAGGGACCGGGGAGCTGTTTTTT	TRBV7-2	NA	TRBJ2-2	NA
CASSPNPDGSTQYF	TGTGCCAGCTCACCAAACCCCGACGGGAGCACGCAGTATTTT	TRBV18	NA	TRBJ2-3	NA
CASSQRGLAVEETQYF	TGCGCCAGCAGCCAGCGGGGACTAGCGGTAGAAGAGACCCAGTACTTC	TRBV4-3	NA	TRBJ2-5	TRBD2
CASSLGVAGGGANVLTF	TGTGCCAGCAGCTTAGGGGTAGCGGGAGGTGGGGCCAACGTCCTGACTTTC	TRBV7-2	NA	TRBJ2-6	TRBD2
CASSEGDKQETQYF	TGCGCCAGCAGTGAAGGGGACAAGCAAGAGACCCAGTACTTC	TRBV10-1	NA	TRBJ2-5	NA
CASSPGPAIPTDTQYF	TGTGCCAGCAGCCCAGGTCCCGCCATCCCAACAGATACGCAGTATTTT	TRBV21-1	NA	TRBJ2-3	NA
CASSRSQGAGGNTIYF	TGCGCCAGCAGCCGTTCCCAGGGGGCGGGAGGAAACACCATATATTTT	TRBV4-3	NA	TRBJ1-3	TRBD1